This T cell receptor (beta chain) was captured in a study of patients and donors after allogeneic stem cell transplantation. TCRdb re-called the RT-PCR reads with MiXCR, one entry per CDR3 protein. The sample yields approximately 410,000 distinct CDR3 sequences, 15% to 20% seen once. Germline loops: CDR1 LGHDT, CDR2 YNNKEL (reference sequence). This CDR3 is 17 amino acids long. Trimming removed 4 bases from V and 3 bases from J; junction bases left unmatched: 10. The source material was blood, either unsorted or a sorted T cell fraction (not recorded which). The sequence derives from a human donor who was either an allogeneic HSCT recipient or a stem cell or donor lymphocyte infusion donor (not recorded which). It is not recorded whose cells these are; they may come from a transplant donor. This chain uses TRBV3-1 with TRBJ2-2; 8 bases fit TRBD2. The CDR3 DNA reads TGTGCCAGCAGCCTCAAACGGGGACTAGGTTACACCGGGGAGCTGTTTTTT. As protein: CASSLKRGLGYTGELFF.